Shown below are 17 T cell receptor beta chains from a single sample sequenced in a study of human T cells and chemical hapten exposure. TCRdb independently ran MiXCR on the RACE reads; one entry per CDR3 protein. The sample lists 75,000 to 90,000 distinct CDR3 sequences; 10% were seen once. The time point here: patch test 1, 2 weeks after DPC sensitization. Treatment meaning: therapeutic diphenylcyclopropenone sensitization with weekly scalp DPC. Material: whole blood, obtained in connection with sensitization to the hapten diphenylcyclopropenone (DPC). The receptors stem from a woman between 45 and 60 years old with alopecia areata. Some clones in this sample may be carry-over from other donors' samples.

The chain employs TRBV11-2 and TRBJ1-1; D is unresolved. With 2 bases removed from V and 4 bases from J, the gap between germline ends came to 8 bases. Looked up from germline, CDR1 is SGHAT and CDR2 is FQNNGV. The CDR3 runs 13 residues. CDR3 DNA sequence: TGTGCCAGCAGCTTACAGGAAAGCACTGAAGCTTTCTTT. This codes for CASSLQESTEAFF.

This clonotype was detected ten times or more. The genes are TRBV7-8 and TRBJ1-5, with TRBD1 matching over 8 bases. V was clipped by 5 bases and J by 7 bases; unmatched bases: 4. This CDR3 is built from 13 residues. In germline, CDR1 is SGHVS, CDR2 FQNEAQ. CDR3 in amino acids: CASSDRGLQPQHF. The CDR3 nucleotides are TGTGCCAGCAGCGACAGGGGCCTACAGCCCCAGCATTTT.

This clonotype was detected only a few times. The rearrangement uses TRBV5-6 and TRBJ1-1, with unresolved D. Germline V lookup: CDR1 SGHDT, CDR2 YYEEEE. The CDR3 is made up of 11 amino acids. The germline V and J ends were trimmed by 10 bases and 3 bases, with 10 bases remaining between them. CDR3 nucleotide sequence: TGTGCCTTCGTCCCTTACACTGAAGCTTTCTTT. Its translation is CAFVPYTEAFF.

The chain links TRBV28 to TRBJ2-1, with TRBD2 matching over 11 bases. CDR1 is MDHEN, CDR2 SYDVKM, per germline. V lost 6 bases, J lost 10 bases, and 14 bases stayed unmatched. The CDR3 runs to 16 residues. The CDR3, as DNA: TGTGCCAGCAGACCCGGGACTAGCGGACCCCGCCCAGAGCAGTTCTTC. This sequence encodes CASRPGTSGPRPEQFF.

This chain links TRBV12-3 or TRBV12-4 with TRBJ2-7, with 8 bases that match TRBD1. The CDR3 spans 17 residues. After removal of 0 bases from V and 0 bases from J, the junction contained 7 bases not matched to a gene. Here the CDR3 reads CASSLASTGVSSYEQYF. DNA for the CDR3: TGTGCCAGCAGTTTAGCGTCGACAGGGGTGAGCTCCTACGAGCAGTACTTC.

This clonotype was counted many times. The CDR3, as DNA: TGTGCCAGCAGAGACCCCACAGATACGCAGTATTTT. Its translation: CASRDPTDTQYF. V usage is TRBV12-3 or TRBV12-4 and J usage is TRBJ2-3; no clear D gene. V was shortened by 6 bases and J by 2 bases, with 6 bases between the two germline ends. The CDR3 length is 12 residues.

The chain has TRBV24-1 and TRBJ2-3; a weak D match, TRBD2 (5 bases). The germline V gene has CDR1 KGHDR and CDR2 SFDVKD. CDR3 length: 16 amino acids. V was clipped by 7 bases and J by 5 bases, with 21 bases between them. The CDR3 protein is CATSHPEGAKGDTQYF. The CDR3 coding sequence is TGTGCCACCAGCCACCCCGAGGGAGCGAAAGGAGATACGCAGTATTTT.

Many counts were recorded for this clonotype. The rearrangement links TRBV7-6 to TRBJ2-1, with 12 bases matching TRBD2. CDR3 length equals 16 residues. Germline trimming cut 5 bases from V and 9 bases from J; bases unmatched to any gene: 11. Germline assignment: CDR1 SGHVS and CDR2 FNYEAQ. The CDR3 loop is CASSAGTSGLISEQFF. CDR3 DNA: TGTGCCAGCAGCGCAGGGACTAGCGGGTTAATAAGTGAGCAGTTCTTC. Full variable domain (outside the CDR3, taken from reference TRBV7-6 and TRBJ2-1): GAGVSQSPRYKVTKRGQDVALRCDPISGHVSLYWYRQALGQGPEFLTYFNYEAQQDKSGLPNDRFSAERPEGSISTLTIQRTEQRDSAMYRCASSAGTSGLISEQFFGPGTRLTVL.

The J gene is TRBJ2-1, the V gene TRBV24-1, with TRBD2 matching over 15 bases. Germline loops: CDR1 KGHDR, CDR2 SFDVKD. The length of the CDR3 is 19 residues. V lost 1 base and J lost 4; bases outside the gene matches: 7. This CDR3 reads CATSDFPGTSGRTYNEQFF. The CDR3 DNA reads TGTGCCACCAGTGATTTCCCTGGGACTAGCGGGAGGACGTACAATGAGCAGTTCTTC.

This clonotype was observed a handful of times. The chain links TRBV12-3 or TRBV12-4 to TRBJ1-5, with unresolved D. The CDR3 loop spans 12 amino acids. Deletions cut 2 bases from V and 7 bases from J, with 6 bases between. Written as DNA, the CDR3 is TGTGCCAGCAGTTTAACTGACCAGCCCCAGCATTTT. It yields the protein CASSLTDQPQHF.

This clonotype was observed a handful of times. The chain couples TRBV11-2 to TRBJ2-3; D gene ambiguous. CDR1 and CDR2 (germline): SGHAT, FQNNGV. V was trimmed by 5 bases and J by 4 bases, leaving 10 bases between them. The CDR3 totals 13 residues. The DNA for the CDR3 is TGTGCCAGCAGCCTTCGAGAGGCAGATACGCAGTATTTT. This encodes CASSLREADTQYF.

This clonotype was observed a few times. This chain links TRBV6-1 with TRBJ1-5; D unresolved. Germline V gives CDR1 MNHNS, CDR2 SASEGT. This CDR3 region has 13 residues. Between the trimmed V and J ends, which lost 11 bases and 2 bases, there was a span of 13 bases. CDR3 DNA: TGTGCCGGATCCTCGGCAGGCAATCAGCCCCAGCATTTT. This translates into CAGSSAGNQPQHF.

This chain links TRBV5-1 with TRBJ2-7, with 7 nucleotides matching TRBD2. The CDR3 is 16 amino acids. Germline lookup yields CDR1 SGHRS and CDR2 YFSETQ. Unmatched junction bases numbered 10, after V lost 0 bases and J lost 4 bases. CDR3 sequence (DNA): TGCGCCAGCAGCTTGGGTCGGGGAGGGAGTAAATACGAGCAGTACTTC. Amino acid sequence: CASSLGRGGSKYEQYF.

This clonotype was counted many times. The chain employs TRBV6-1 and TRBJ2-1, with 7 bases matching TRBD1. V dropped 8 bases and J dropped 7; count of bases not matched to a gene: 11. The CDR3 extends over 14 amino acids. Germline loops: CDR1 MNHNS, CDR2 SASEGT. This CDR3 reads CASPRQGVRNEQFF. CDR3 DNA: TGTGCCAGCCCCAGACAGGGAGTGAGGAATGAGCAGTTCTTC.

This clonotype was picked up many times. In DNA, the CDR3 is TGCAGTGCTAGAGATTCAGCCTCCCCCACAGATACGCAGTATTTT. It translates to CSARDSASPTDTQYF. This chain connects TRBV20-1 to TRBJ2-3; D call uncertain. V was shortened by 0 bases and J by 2 bases, with 12 bases between the two germline ends. The CDR3 is made up of 15 amino acids. Per the germline V gene, CDR1 is DFQATT and CDR2 is SNEGSKA (reference sequence).

This clonotype was observed once. V gene TRBV6-2 or TRBV6-3 combines with J gene TRBJ1-5; D remains ambiguous. Trimming took 6 bases from V and 6 from J, leaving 15 bases between them. The CDR3 sequence is 14 residues long. CDR1 and CDR2 (germline): MNHEY, SVGEGT. This chain's CDR3 is CASSHPEGAQPQHF. DNA of the CDR3: TGTGCCAGCAGCCACCCCGAAGGTGCTCAGCCCCAGCATTTT.

This clonotype has a handful of counts. The chain joins TRBV7-6 to TRBJ2-7; 7 nucleotides line up with TRBD2. CDR3 size: 15 residues. Trimming removed 3 bases from V and 0 bases from J; junction bases left unmatched: 5. The V gene's germline CDR1 is SGHVS and CDR2 FNYEAQ. For the CDR3, the DNA is TGTGCCAGCAGCTTCACTAGCGACTCCTCCTACGAGCAGTACTTC. It encodes CASSFTSDSSYEQYF.